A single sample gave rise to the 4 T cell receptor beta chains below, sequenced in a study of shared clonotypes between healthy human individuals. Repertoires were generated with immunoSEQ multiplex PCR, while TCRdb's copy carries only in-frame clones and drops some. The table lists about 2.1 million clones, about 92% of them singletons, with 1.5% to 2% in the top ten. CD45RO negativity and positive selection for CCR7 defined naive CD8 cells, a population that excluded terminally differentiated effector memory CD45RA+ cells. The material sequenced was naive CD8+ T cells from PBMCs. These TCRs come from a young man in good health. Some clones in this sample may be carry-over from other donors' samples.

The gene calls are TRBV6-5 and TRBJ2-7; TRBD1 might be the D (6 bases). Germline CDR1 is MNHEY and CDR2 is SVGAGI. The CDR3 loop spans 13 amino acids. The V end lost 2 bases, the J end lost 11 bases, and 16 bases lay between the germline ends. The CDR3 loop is CASSYPGTKEEYF. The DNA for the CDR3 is TGTGCCAGCAGTTACCCGGGGACAAAAGAGGAGTACTTC.

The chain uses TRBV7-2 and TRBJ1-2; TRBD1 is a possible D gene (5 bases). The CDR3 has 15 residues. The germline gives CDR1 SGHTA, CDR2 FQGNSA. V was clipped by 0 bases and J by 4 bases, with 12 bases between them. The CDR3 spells CASSLAAGYVYGYTF. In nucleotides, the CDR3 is TGTGCCAGCAGCTTAGCGGCAGGGTATGTCTATGGCTACACCTTC.

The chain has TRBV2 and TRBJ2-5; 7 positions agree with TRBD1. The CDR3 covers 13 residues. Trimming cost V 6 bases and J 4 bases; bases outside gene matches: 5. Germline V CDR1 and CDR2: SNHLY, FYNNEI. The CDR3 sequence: CASRPRDRETQYF. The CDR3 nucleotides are TGTGCCAGCAGGCCCCGGGACAGAGAGACCCAGTACTTC.

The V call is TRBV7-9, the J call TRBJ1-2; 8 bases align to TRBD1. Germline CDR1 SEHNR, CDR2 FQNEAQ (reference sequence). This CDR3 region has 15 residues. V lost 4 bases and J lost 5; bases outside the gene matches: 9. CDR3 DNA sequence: TGTGCCAGCAGCTCCGGACAGGGACCGACATATGGCTACACCTTC. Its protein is CASSSGQGPTYGYTF.